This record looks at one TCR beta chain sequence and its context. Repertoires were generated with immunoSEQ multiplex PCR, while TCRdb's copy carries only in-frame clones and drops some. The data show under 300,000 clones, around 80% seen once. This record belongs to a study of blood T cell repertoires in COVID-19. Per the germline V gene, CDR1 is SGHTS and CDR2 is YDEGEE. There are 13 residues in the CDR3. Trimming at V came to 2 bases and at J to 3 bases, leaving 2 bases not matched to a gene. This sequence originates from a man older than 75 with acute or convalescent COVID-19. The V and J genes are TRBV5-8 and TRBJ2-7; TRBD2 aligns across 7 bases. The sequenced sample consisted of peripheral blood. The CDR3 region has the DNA TGTGCCAGCAGCTTAGGGGAGGGCTACGAGCAGTACTTC. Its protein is CASSLGEGYEQYF.